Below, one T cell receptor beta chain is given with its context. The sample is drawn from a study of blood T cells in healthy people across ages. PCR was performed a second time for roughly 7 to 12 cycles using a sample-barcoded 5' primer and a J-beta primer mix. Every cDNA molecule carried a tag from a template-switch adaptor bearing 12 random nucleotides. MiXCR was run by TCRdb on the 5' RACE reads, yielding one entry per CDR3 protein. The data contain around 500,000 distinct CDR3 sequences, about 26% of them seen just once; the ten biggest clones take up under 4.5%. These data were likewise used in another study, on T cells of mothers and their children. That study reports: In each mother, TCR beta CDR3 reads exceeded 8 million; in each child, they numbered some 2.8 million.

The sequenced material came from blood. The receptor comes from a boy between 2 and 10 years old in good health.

CDR3 DNA: TGTGCCAGCAGTTTCTTTGCTAGCGGACAAAACATTCAGTACTTC. Translating it yields CASSFFASGQNIQYF. The chain employs TRBV6-2 or TRBV6-3 and TRBJ2-4, with 7 bases that match TRBD2. The germline V gene has CDR1 MNHEY and CDR2 SVGEGT. This CDR3 has 15 residues. V trimming: 4 bases; J trimming: 5 bases; junction bases outside the gene matches: 8.